This passage covers 27 T cell receptor beta chains from one sample sequenced in a study of blood T cell repertoires in COVID-19. Assay: immunoSEQ multiplex PCR; the TCRdb copy retains only in-frame clones and omits some. Altogether around 180,000 clones are present, about 83% being singletons, with the ten largest covering 18%. The material sequenced was peripheral blood. These receptors came from a person aged 65 to 85 with COVID-19, enrolled during active disease.

This clone appeared once. J is TRBJ2-7 and V is TRBV9; possibly TRBD1 for D (6 bases). This CDR3 is built from 15 residues. With 4 bases removed from V and 6 bases from J, the gap between germline ends came to 20 bases. Germline CDR1 is SGDLS and CDR2 is YYNGEE. The CDR3 spells CASSTRGTSLGEQYF. The CDR3, as DNA: TGTGCCAGCAGCACAAGGGGGACCTCGTTGGGCGAGCAGTACTTC.

J is TRBJ2-1 and V is TRBV7-9, with D tentatively TRBD2 (5 bases). Germline CDR1 and CDR2: SEHNR and FQNEAQ (reference sequence). Trimming pared 5 bases from V and 8 bases from J, leaving 10 bases between. The CDR3 extends over 12 amino acids. DNA for the CDR3: TGTGCCAGCAGCCGGGATGGGGATGAGCAGTTCTTC. This sequence encodes CASSRDGDEQFF.

The chain links TRBV7-9 to TRBJ1-1, with a weak D call TRBD1 (6 bases). This CDR3 comprises 14 residues. Germline V gene data show CDR1 as SEHNR and CDR2 as FQNEAQ (reference sequence). V lost 5 bases to trimming and J lost 12 bases, with 22 bases between them. The CDR3 sequence: CASSRTEGPGRPFF. As DNA, the CDR3 is TGTGCCAGCAGCCGGACAGAGGGTCCCGGGCGTCCTTTCTTT.

The chain recombines TRBV19 with TRBJ2-7, with D possibly matching TRBD1 (6 bases). In germline, CDR1 is LNHDA, CDR2 SQIVND (reference sequence). The V gene lost 1 base and the J gene lost 3 bases, with 13 bases spanning the gap. CDR3 length equals 15 residues. Here the CDR3 DNA reads TGTGCCAGTAGTATAGGCGACAGGATGCTCTACGAGCAGTACTTC. It translates to CASSIGDRMLYEQYF.

The rearrangement links TRBV19 to TRBJ2-6, with D hard to call. This CDR3 contains 14 residues. Trimming took 6 bases from V and 2 from J, leaving 8 bases between them. Germline values: CDR1 LNHDA, CDR2 SQIVND (reference sequence). The CDR3 nucleotides are TGTGCCAGTAGCGCAGAAACTGGGGCCAACGTCCTGACTTTC. Its translation: CASSAETGANVLTF.

The chain joins TRBV11-2 to TRBJ2-2, with TRBD1 matching 9 bases. The CDR3 spans 16 residues. After removal of 5 bases from V and 0 bases from J, the junction contained 4 bases not matched to a gene. The germline gives CDR1 SGHAT, CDR2 FQNNGV. CDR3 bases: TGTGCCAGCAGCCCCCGACAGGGGGCGAACACCGGGGAGCTGTTTTTT. Protein sequence: CASSPRQGANTGELFF.

The chain has TRBV29-1 and TRBJ2-7; D uncertain. This CDR3 contains 12 residues. V was clipped by 5 bases and J by 0 bases, with 8 bases between them. The germline V gene encodes CDR1 SQVTM and CDR2 ANQGSEA. The CDR3 reads CSVTTTSYEQYF. The DNA of the CDR3 is TGCAGCGTTACAACTACCTCCTACGAGCAGTACTTC.

The chain employs TRBV4-3 and TRBJ2-2; D unclear. Trimming left V 1 base short and J 1 base short, with 7 bases between. This CDR3 has 15 amino acids. The germline V gene has CDR1 LGHNA and CDR2 YSLEER. CDR3 region: CASSQVSGNTGELFF. The CDR3 DNA reads as TGCGCCAGCAGCCAAGTGTCCGGGAACACCGGGGAGCTGTTTTTT.

The V and J genes are TRBV3-1 (or the pseudogene TRBV3-2) and TRBJ1-5, with 7 bases matching TRBD1. The length of the CDR3 is 14 residues. J gave up 1 base and V 3 bases, and 0 bases lay outside the gene matches. Germline CDR1 and CDR2: LGHDT and YNNKEL (reference sequence). The CDR3: CASSQGQSNQPQHF. CDR3 DNA sequence: TGTGCCAGCAGCCAGGGACAGAGCAATCAGCCCCAGCATTTT.

J is TRBJ1-2 and V is TRBV28, with D perhaps TRBD1 (5 bases). Germline V gene sequence: CDR1 MDHEN, CDR2 SYDVKM. This CDR3 has 12 residues. Trimming stripped 3 bases from V and 7 bases from J, with 9 bases between. The CDR3 sequence is CASSLGGGGYTF. CDR3 nucleotides: TGTGCCAGCAGTTTGGGGGGTGGTGGCTACACCTTC.

The V call is TRBV27, the J call TRBJ1-1; 11 bases agree with TRBD1. V lost 6 bases and J lost 0; bases outside the gene matches: 6. The CDR3 length is 16 residues. Germline V gene sequence: CDR1 MNHEY, CDR2 SMNVEV (reference sequence). The CDR3 region has the DNA TGTGCCAGCAGAAAGGGGACAGGGGGAATGAACACTGAAGCTTTCTTT. Its translation is CASRKGTGGMNTEAFF.

This chain connects TRBV29-1 to TRBJ2-2, with a weak D call TRBD2 (7 bases). The CDR3 spans 15 residues. V was shortened by 5 bases and J by 2 bases, with 15 bases between the two germline ends. Per germline, CDR1 SQVTM and CDR2 ANQGSEA. CDR3 DNA: TGCAGCGTTAGGGGGAGCGGGATAAACACCGGGGAGCTGTTTTTT. It translates to CSVRGSGINTGELFF.

The chain employs TRBV19 and TRBJ1-2; 8 bases fit TRBD1. CDR3 length: 14 amino acids. The V gene's germline CDR1 is LNHDA and CDR2 SQIVND (reference sequence). The V and J ends lost 7 bases and 3 bases, in that order; junction bases with no gene match: 7. The CDR3, as DNA: TGTGCCAGTAACGACCTGACAGGGGACTATGGCTACACCTTC. The encoded protein is CASNDLTGDYGYTF.

This chain joins TRBV7-9 and TRBJ1-2; D unclear. CDR3 length equals 13 residues. The V and J ends lost 5 bases and 8 bases respectively, with 15 bases between them. CDR1 and CDR2 (germline): SEHNR, FQNEAQ (reference sequence). CDR3 protein: CASSAGQPRGYTF. CDR3 in DNA: TGTGCCAGCAGCGCGGGCCAGCCCAGAGGCTACACCTTC. Together with reference TRBV7-9 and TRBJ1-2, the CDR3 gives the full variable domain: DTGVSQNPRHKITKRGQNVTFRCDPISEHNRLYWYRQTLGQGPEFLTYFQNEAQLEKSRLLSDRFSAERPKGSFSTLEIQRTEQGDSAMYLCASSAGQPRGYTFGSGTRLTVV.

This clone was counted a single time. The rearrangement uses TRBV6-4 and TRBJ1-5; no clear D. Germline CDR1 is MRHNA and CDR2 is SNTAGT. Trimming shortened V by 6 bases and J by 4 bases, and 10 bases separated the two germline ends. The CDR3 runs to 13 residues. This CDR3 reads CASSPERNQPQHF. In nucleotides, the CDR3 is TGTGCCAGCAGCCCCGAGCGGAATCAGCCCCAGCATTTT.

The genes are TRBV27 and TRBJ2-2, with TRBD2 matching over 7 bases. CDR3 length equals 14 residues. Per germline, CDR1 MNHEY and CDR2 SMNVEV (reference sequence). With V trimmed by 7 bases and J by 5 bases, 7 bases remained unmatched. The CDR3, as DNA: TGTGCCAGCAAGCTAGCCGGGGGGACCGGGGAGCTGTTTTTT. This codes for CASKLAGGTGELFF.

The chain uses TRBV19 and TRBJ2-2; 10 bases fit TRBD2. V lost 1 base, J lost 6 bases, and 20 bases stayed unmatched. Germline CDR1 and CDR2: LNHDA and SQIVND (reference sequence). This CDR3 region has 21 residues. CDR3: CASSIVPFLAGGSGAPGELFF. DNA for the CDR3: TGTGCCAGTAGTATAGTACCCTTCTTAGCGGGGGGCTCCGGTGCGCCCGGGGAGCTGTTTTTT.

The chain carries TRBV24-1 and TRBJ2-3, with 8 nucleotides matching TRBD1. In germline, CDR1 is KGHDR, CDR2 SFDVKD. V lost 1 base to trimming and J lost 7 bases; unmatched junction nucleotides: 9. The CDR3 spans 16 residues. The CDR3 bases are TGTGCCACCAGTGATTTATGGACAGGGCTGGATAATACGCAGTATTTT. It is translated as CATSDLWTGLDNTQYF.

The chain recombines TRBV19 with TRBJ1-2, with D unresolved. From germline, CDR1 is LNHDA and CDR2 SQIVND (reference sequence). This CDR3 contains 13 residues. V lost 5 bases to trimming and J lost 3 bases, with 10 bases between them. In DNA form, the CDR3 reads TGTGCCAGTAGTCCCTCCGTCCACTATGGCTACACCTTC. It translates to CASSPSVHYGYTF.

J is TRBJ1-6 and V is TRBV5-1; perhaps TRBD1 as D (5 bases). Germline CDR1 SGHRS, CDR2 YFSETQ. This CDR3 contains 16 residues. With 0 bases removed from V and 7 bases from J, the gap between germline ends came to 14 bases. This CDR3 is CASSLVGGAGNSPLHF. The CDR3, as DNA: TGCGCCAGCAGCTTGGTCGGAGGGGCGGGAAATTCACCCCTCCACTTT.

This sequence joins TRBV2 and TRBJ1-3; D is undetermined. The length of the CDR3 is 13 residues. Per germline, CDR1 SNHLY and CDR2 FYNNEI. Trimming stripped 0 bases from V and 5 bases from J, with 5 bases between. CDR3 sequence reads: CASSEAQRNTIYF. In nucleotides, the CDR3 is TGTGCCAGCAGTGAAGCACAGAGAAACACCATATATTTT. The variable domain in full, completed from reference TRBV2 and TRBJ1-3, reads EPEVTQTPSHQVTQMGQEVILRCVPISNHLYFYWYRQILGQKVEFLVSFYNNEISEKSEIFDDQFSVERPDGSNFTLKIRSTKLEDSAMYFCASSEAQRNTIYFGEGSWLTVV.

The chain has TRBV6-1 and TRBJ1-2, with 10 bases identical to TRBD1. The CDR3 loop spans 15 amino acids. V lost 3 bases and J lost 4; bases outside the gene matches: 5. Germline V CDR1 and CDR2: MNHNS, SASEGT. CDR3 residues: CASSDGTGAPYGYTF. The CDR3 bases are TGTGCCAGCAGTGACGGGACAGGGGCTCCCTATGGCTACACCTTC.

The chain combines TRBV27 with TRBJ1-3; 7 bases are a match to TRBD1. The trim removed 4 bases at V and 4 bases at J, leaving 4 bases unmatched. CDR1 and CDR2 from the germline V gene are MNHEY and SMNVEV (reference sequence). The CDR3 covers 14 residues. In nucleotides, the CDR3 is TGTGCCAGCAGTTCGGGGGACAGCGGAAACACCATATATTTT. Amino acid sequence: CASSSGDSGNTIYF.

This chain uses TRBV9 with TRBJ1-2; 8 nucleotides line up with TRBD1. The J segment lost 4 bases and the V segment lost 3 bases, leaving 8 bases of the junction unmatched. Germline V lookup: CDR1 SGDLS, CDR2 YYNGEE. The CDR3 has 15 amino acids. The CDR3 sequence: CASSAQTGVGYGYTF. In DNA form, the CDR3 reads TGTGCCAGCAGCGCCCAGACAGGGGTGGGCTATGGCTACACCTTC.

The chain links TRBV20-1 to TRBJ1-2; tentatively, D is TRBD1 (5 bases). This CDR3 has 13 residues. Germline V lookup: CDR1 DFQATT, CDR2 SNEGSKA (reference sequence). V dropped 3 bases and J dropped 2 bases, with 10 bases sitting between them. The DNA for the CDR3 is TGCAGTGCTAGTGACAGATGGAACTATGGCTACACCTTC. As protein: CSASDRWNYGYTF.

The chain is built from TRBV6-2 or TRBV6-3 and TRBJ2-2, with 10 positions matching TRBD1. Germline lookup yields CDR1 MNHEY and CDR2 SVGEGT. The length of the CDR3 is 16 residues. J was trimmed by 5 bases and V by 6 bases; bases with no gene match: 9. The CDR3 spells CASSLDRGLMTGELFF. CDR3 DNA sequence: TGTGCCAGCAGCCTAGACAGGGGGCTTATGACCGGGGAGCTGTTTTTT.

The chain couples TRBV9 to TRBJ1-2; D remains ambiguous. V lost 0 bases and J 3 bases, leaving 12 bases between the germline ends. This CDR3 spans 15 amino acids. Germline V gene data show CDR1 as SGDLS and CDR2 as YYNGEE. CDR3 residues: CASSVVPTGDYGYTF. Written as DNA, the CDR3 is TGTGCCAGCAGCGTAGTCCCCACCGGGGACTATGGCTACACCTTC.